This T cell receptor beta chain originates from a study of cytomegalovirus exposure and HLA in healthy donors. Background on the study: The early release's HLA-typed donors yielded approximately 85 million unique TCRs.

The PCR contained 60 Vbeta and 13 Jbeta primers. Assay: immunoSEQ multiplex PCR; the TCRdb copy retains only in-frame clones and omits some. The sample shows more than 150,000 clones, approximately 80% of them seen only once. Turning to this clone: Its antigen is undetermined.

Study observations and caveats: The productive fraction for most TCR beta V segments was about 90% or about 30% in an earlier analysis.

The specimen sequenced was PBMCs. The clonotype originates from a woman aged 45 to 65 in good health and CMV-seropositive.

Here the CDR3 reads CASSLTSGGAHEQYF. The CDR3 region has the DNA TGTGCCAGCAGCTTGACTAGCGGGGGGGCCCACGAGCAGTACTTC. J is TRBJ2-7 and V is TRBV5-4; TRBD2 matches at 13 bases. The germline CDR1 and CDR2 sequences are SGHNT and YYREEE (reference sequence). The CDR3 is 15 amino acids. V was pared by 1 base and J by 5 bases, with 3 bases of the junction left unmatched.